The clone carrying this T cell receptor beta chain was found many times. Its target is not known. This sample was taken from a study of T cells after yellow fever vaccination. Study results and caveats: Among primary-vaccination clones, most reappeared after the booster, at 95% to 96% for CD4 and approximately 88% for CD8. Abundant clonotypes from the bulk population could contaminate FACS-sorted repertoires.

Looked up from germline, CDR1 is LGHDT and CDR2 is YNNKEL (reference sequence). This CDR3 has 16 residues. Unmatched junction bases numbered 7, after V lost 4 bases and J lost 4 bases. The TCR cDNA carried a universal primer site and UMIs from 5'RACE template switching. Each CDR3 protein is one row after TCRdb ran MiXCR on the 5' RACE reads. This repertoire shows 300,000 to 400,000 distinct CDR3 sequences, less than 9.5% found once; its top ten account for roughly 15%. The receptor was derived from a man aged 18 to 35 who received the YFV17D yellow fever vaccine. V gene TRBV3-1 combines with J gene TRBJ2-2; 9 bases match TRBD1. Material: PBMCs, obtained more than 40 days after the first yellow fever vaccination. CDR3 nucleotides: TGTGCCAGCAGCCCCGGACAGGGGTTGATCACCGGGGAGCTGTTTTTT. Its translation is CASSPGQGLITGELFF.